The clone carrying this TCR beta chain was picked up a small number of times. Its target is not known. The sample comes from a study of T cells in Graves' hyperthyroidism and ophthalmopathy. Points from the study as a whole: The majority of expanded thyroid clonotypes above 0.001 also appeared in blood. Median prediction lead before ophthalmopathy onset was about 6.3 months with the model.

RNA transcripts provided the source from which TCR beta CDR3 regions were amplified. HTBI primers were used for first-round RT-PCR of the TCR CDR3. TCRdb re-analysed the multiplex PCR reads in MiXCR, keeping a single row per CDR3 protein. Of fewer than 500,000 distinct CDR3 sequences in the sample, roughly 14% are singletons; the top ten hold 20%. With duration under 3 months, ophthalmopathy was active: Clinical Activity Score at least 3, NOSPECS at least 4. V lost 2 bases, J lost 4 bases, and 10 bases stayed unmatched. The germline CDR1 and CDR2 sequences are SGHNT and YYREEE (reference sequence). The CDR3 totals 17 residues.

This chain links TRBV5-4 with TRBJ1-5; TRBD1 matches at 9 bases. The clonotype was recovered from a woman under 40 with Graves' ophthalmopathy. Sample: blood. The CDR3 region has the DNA TGTGCCAGCAGCTTTACGCACGGGACAGGGTTAAATCAGCCCCAGCATTTT. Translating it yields CASSFTHGTGLNQPQHF.